This T cell receptor beta chain was captured in a study of blood T cell repertoires in COVID-19. This table comes from immunoSEQ multiplex PCR, and its TCRdb copy is limited to in-frame clones, with some not included. In the table there are around 180,000 clones, 80% to 90% of which are singletons. This CDR3 is built from 15 residues. V lost 5 bases and J lost 6, with 18 bases in between. Germline CDR1 reads SGHNT; CDR2 reads YENEEA. The chain links TRBV11-3 to TRBJ2-3, with unresolved D. This receptor was identified in a human donor with active or convalescent COVID-19. The donor label of this sample is uncertain. Source material: peripheral blood. CDR3 region: CASSLRLSRNDTQYF. The CDR3, as DNA: TGTGCCAGCAGCCTAAGACTGAGCCGTAACGATACGCAGTATTTT.